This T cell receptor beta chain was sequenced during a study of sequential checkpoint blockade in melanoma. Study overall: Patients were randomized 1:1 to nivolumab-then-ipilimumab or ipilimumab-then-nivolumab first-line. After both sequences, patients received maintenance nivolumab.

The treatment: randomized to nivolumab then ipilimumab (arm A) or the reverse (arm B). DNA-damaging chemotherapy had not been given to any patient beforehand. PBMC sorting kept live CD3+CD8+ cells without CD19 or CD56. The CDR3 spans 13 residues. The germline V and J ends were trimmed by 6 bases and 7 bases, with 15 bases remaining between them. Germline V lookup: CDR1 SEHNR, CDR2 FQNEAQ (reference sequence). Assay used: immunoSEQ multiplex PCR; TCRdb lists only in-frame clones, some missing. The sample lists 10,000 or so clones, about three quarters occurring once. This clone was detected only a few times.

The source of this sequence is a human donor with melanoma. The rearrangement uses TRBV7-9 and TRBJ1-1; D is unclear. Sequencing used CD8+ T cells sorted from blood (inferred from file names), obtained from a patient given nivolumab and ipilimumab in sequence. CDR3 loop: CASREFGSGEAFF. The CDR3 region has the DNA TGTGCCAGCAGAGAATTCGGGTCCGGTGAAGCTTTCTTT.